This T cell receptor (beta chain) was found in a study of prognosis after radiotherapy for stage I lung cancer. At the level of the study: Stage I non-small cell lung cancer patients were enrolled between early 2018 and January 2019. Study-level points and caveats: The number of unique TCR clones went down after stereotactic body radiation therapy, with a median of about 9,200 versus 6,500.

Amplification of TCR beta CDR3 from genomic DNA used two-round multiplex PCR. TRBV and TRBJ genes each had their own specific primers in first-round PCR. MiXCR, applied by TCRdb to the multiplex PCR reads, yields one record per CDR3 protein. The sample yields around 59,000 distinct CDR3 sequences, less than 30% seen once. About this clonotype: Its antigen is currently unknown. One end of the junction varies from germline; a read error may be responsible.

The length of the CDR3 is 14 residues. Germline assignment: CDR1 MNHEY and CDR2 SVGAGI. Sample collection consisted of 5 to 7.5 milliliters of peripheral blood drawn at each of two time points. The sequences come from PBMCs, collected before or after stereotactic body radiation therapy (not recorded which). This TCR came from a donor of 50 years or more with non-small cell lung cancer. This chain uses TRBV6-5 with TRBJ2-7; D not certain. In nucleotides, the CDR3 is TGTGCCAGCATTTACCTCCTCGGCTCCTACGAGCAGTACTTC. Its translation is CASIYLLGSYEQYF.